A selection of T cell receptor beta chains follows, all from one sample in a study of naive and memory T cell subsets. From the UMI-ligation and nested PCR reads, TCRdb called clonotypes with MiXCR, one entry per CDR3 protein. The sample contains under 150,000 distinct CDR3 sequences, about a fifth of which appear only once. Sample: naive CD8+ T cells from blood. These receptors originate from a human donor in good health. The CDR3 runs from the conserved cysteine through the conserved F or W. A D gene is named only where the DNA matches it firmly. The listing skips clone size in some rows; elsewhere it reads once, few, many or a size class.

d_call j_call clone_size v_call cdr3_aa cdr3_nt
TRBD1 TRBJ2-1 . TRBV4-3 CASSQAPGGQAPYNEQFF TGCGCCAGCAGCCAAGCCCCGGGCGGACAGGCCCCCTACAATGAGCAGTTCTTC
. TRBJ2-1 . TRBV6-5 CASSYLRSYNEQFF TGTGCCAGCAGTTATTTACGATCATACAATGAGCAGTTCTTC
TRBD1 TRBJ2-7 few TRBV3-1 CASSQDLYGTGTYEQYF TGTGCCAGCAGCCAAGATCTTTACGGGACAGGGACCTACGAGCAGTACTTC
. TRBJ2-1 few TRBV7-9 CASSLVSFPYNEQFF TGTGCCAGCAGCTTAGTTTCTTTTCCGTACAATGAGCAGTTCTTC
TRBD2 TRBJ2-3 few TRBV28 CASSLPPPGTSGRAFSTDTQYF TGTGCCAGCAGTTTACCACCCCCGGGGACTAGCGGGAGGGCCTTTAGCACAGATACGCAGTATTTT
. TRBJ2-5 . TRBV12-3/TRBV12-4 CASSTVPGASETQYF TGTGCCAGCAGCACGGTACCGGGGGCGTCAGAGACCCAGTACTTC
TRBD1 TRBJ1-1 . TRBV3-1 CASASTGGTEAFF TGTGCCAGCGCGTCGACAGGGGGCACTGAAGCTTTCTTT
. TRBJ1-1 few TRBV5-6 CASSLAFEGYFTEAFF TGTGCCAGCAGCTTGGCCTTTGAGGGATATTTCACTGAAGCTTTCTTT
. TRBJ1-5 few TRBV27 CASSLLGFGNQPQHF TGTGCCAGCAGTTTATTAGGGTTCGGCAATCAGCCCCAGCATTTT
TRBD2 TRBJ2-5 few TRBV12-3/TRBV12-4 CASSSDGTSQETQYF TGTGCCAGCAGTTCAGACGGGACTAGTCAAGAGACCCAGTACTTC
TRBD2 TRBJ2-2 few TRBV7-2 CASSPLGLGFTGELFF TGTGCCAGCAGCCCCTTGGGACTAGGTTTCACCGGGGAGCTGTTTTTT
. TRBJ2-7 few TRBV14 CASSQDDILAYEQYF TGTGCCAGCAGCCAAGACGATATCCTGGCCTACGAGCAGTACTTC
. TRBJ1-5 few TRBV4-3 CASSQGFGAGDYMYSPQHF TGCGCCAGCAGCCAAGGGTTCGGGGCAGGGGATTATATGTATTCGCCCCAGCATTTT